This TCR beta chain was obtained from a study of blood T cell repertoires in COVID-19. Study information: Both acute and convalescent COVID-19 samples were obtained from the United States, Italy and Spain. T cells, B-cell-depleted T cells, or PBMCs provided the cDNA or gDNA that served as material.

Trimming took off 8 bases at V and 2 bases at J, with 4 bases between the two ends. CDR3 length equals 11 residues. Germline assignment: CDR1 MNHEY and CDR2 SVGAGI. Original methodology: Reference gene primer amplification in the assay estimated nucleated cell counts. The repertoire was sequenced with immunoSEQ multiplex PCR; TCRdb's copy has only in-frame clones and lacks some. V, J and clone size reflect that table, while D and trimming were determined from the DNA. The sample lists hundreds of thousands of clones; 75% to 90% were seen once. Sequencing used peripheral blood. The V gene is TRBV6-5, the J gene TRBJ2-1, with unresolved D. This TCR was recovered from a woman aged 25 to 45 with acute or convalescent COVID-19. The CDR3 region has the DNA TGTGCCAGCTCTGCCTACAATGAGCAGTTCTTC. This gives the protein CASSAYNEQFF.